This T cell receptor (beta chain) was recorded in a study of blood T cell repertoires in COVID-19. The overall study: Specimens from acute and convalescent COVID-19 originated in the United States, Italy and Spain. From T cells, B-cell-depleted T cells, or PBMCs came the material, which was cDNA or gDNA.

There are 13 residues in the CDR3. Germline-derived CDR1 and CDR2 are LNHDA and SQIVND (reference sequence). The V and J ends lost 5 bases and 4 bases respectively, with 9 bases between them. Per the authors' pipeline: Reference gene primer amplification gave nucleated cell count estimates. The repertoire was sequenced with immunoSEQ multiplex PCR; TCRdb's copy has only in-frame clones and lacks some. V, J and clone size are taken as reported in that table, and D and trimming were inferred from the DNA itself. The table lists roughly 300,000 clones, approximately 89% of them singletons, with approximately 7.8% in the top ten. Worth noting for this clone: This specimen includes other DNA sequences encoding the same CDR3.

This clonotype was obtained from a woman aged 45-65 years who had recovered from COVID-19. The V gene is TRBV19, the J gene TRBJ1-5, with D possibly being TRBD1 (6 bases). The sequenced material came from peripheral blood. The DNA of the CDR3 is TGTGCCAGTAGTCGACAGGAGAATCAGCCCCAGCATTTT. It encodes CASSRQENQPQHF.